Detailed here is one TCR beta chain. No antigen is known for it. From the 120-subject validation cohort, which was separate from the roughly 710-subject first cohort, the donors were drawn. This sample stems from a study of cytomegalovirus exposure and HLA in healthy donors. The overall study: According to later analysis, the same platform produced the 120 or so validation and approximately 630 first-cohort repertoires. General study findings and limits: Reports described diagnosis of cytomegalovirus status by the classifier as highly specific and sensitive. In the 130 or so validation repertoires, a later analysis found that first-cohort TCR clusters tended to co-occur.

Assay: immunoSEQ multiplex PCR; the TCRdb copy retains only in-frame clones and omits some. The data contain 90,000 to 130,000 clones, 95% of them seen just once; the ten biggest clones take up roughly 0.66%. J was trimmed by 3 bases and V by 1 base; bases with no gene match: 5. Per germline, CDR1 SEHNR and CDR2 FQNEAQ (reference sequence). The CDR3 totals 16 residues. This chain uses TRBV7-9 with TRBJ2-3; the match to TRBD1 covers 9 bases. Sequences were obtained from PBMCs. The receptor was derived from a woman aged 18-35 years in good health and CMV-seronegative. CDR3 DNA: TGTGCCAGCAGCTTAGGACAGGGGGAATCGACAGATACGCAGTATTTT. It yields the protein CASSLGQGESTDTQYF.